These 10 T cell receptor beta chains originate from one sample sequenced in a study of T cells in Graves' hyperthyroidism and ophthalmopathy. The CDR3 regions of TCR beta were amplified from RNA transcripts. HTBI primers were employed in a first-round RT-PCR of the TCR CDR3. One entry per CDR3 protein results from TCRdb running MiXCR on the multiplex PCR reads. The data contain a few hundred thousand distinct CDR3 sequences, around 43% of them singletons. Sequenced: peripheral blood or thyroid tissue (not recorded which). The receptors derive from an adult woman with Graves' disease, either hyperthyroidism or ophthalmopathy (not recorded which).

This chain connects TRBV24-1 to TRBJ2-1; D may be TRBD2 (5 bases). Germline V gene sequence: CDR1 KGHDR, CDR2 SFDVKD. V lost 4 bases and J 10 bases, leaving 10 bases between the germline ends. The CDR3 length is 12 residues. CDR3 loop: CATSDPLEEQFF. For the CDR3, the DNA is TGTGCCACCAGTGACCCACTAGAAGAGCAGTTCTTC.

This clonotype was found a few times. The CDR3 nucleotides are TGTGCCAGCAGCAACTTCCGGGACAGGGGTTTTTACGAGCAGTACTTC. This translates into CASSNFRDRGFYEQYF. The chain recombines TRBV5-4 with TRBJ2-7; 10 nucleotides agree with TRBD1. The J segment lost 4 bases and the V segment lost 4 bases, leaving 11 bases of the junction unmatched. The germline CDR1 and CDR2 sequences are SGHNT and YYREEE (reference sequence). The CDR3 covers 16 residues.

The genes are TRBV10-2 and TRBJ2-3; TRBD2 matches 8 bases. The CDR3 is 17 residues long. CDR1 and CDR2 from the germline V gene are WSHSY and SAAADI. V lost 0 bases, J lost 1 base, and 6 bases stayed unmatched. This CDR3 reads CASSESRLAGRTDTQYF. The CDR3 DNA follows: TGCGCCAGCAGTGAGTCTCGGCTAGCGGGCCGCACAGATACGCAGTATTTT.

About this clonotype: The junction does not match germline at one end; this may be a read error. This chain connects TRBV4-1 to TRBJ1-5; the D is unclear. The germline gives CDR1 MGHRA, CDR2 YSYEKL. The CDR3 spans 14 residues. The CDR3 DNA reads TGCGCCAGCAGCCAAGATTTGGGAGTTCAGGCCCAGCATTTT. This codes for CASSQDLGVQAQHF.

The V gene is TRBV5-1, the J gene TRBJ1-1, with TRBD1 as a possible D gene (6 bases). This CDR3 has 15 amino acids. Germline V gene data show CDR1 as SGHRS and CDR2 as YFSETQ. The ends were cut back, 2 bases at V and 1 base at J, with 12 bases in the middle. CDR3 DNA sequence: TGCGCCAGCAGCTTCGCCGGGACAACGAACACTGAAGCTTTCTTT. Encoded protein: CASSFAGTTNTEAFF.

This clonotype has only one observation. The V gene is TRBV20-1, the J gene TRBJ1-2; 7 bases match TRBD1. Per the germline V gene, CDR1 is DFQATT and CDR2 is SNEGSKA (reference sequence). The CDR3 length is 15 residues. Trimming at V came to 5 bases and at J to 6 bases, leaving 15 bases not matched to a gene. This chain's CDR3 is CSALRDSSGDDGYTF. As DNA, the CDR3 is TGCAGTGCTCTCCGGGACAGCTCCGGGGACGATGGCTACACCTTC.

The CDR3 spells CASRYRDSTYEQYF. The CDR3 coding sequence is TGTGCCAGCAGATATCGGGACAGTACCTACGAGCAGTACTTC. The chain combines TRBV6-5 with TRBJ2-7, with TRBD1 matching over 7 bases. Trimming cost V 6 bases and J 2 bases; bases outside gene matches: 7. Germline V lookup: CDR1 MNHEY, CDR2 SVGAGI. The CDR3 extends over 14 amino acids.

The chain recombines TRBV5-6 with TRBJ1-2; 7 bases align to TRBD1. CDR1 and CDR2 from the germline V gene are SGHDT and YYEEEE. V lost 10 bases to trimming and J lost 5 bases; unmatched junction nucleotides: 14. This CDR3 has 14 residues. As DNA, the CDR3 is TGTGCCTTTTCCCAGACAGGGAAATCGTATGGCTACACCTTC. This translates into CAFSQTGKSYGYTF.

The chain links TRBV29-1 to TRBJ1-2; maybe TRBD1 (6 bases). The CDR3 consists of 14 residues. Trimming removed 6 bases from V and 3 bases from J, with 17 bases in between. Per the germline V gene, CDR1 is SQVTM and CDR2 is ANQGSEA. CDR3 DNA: TGCAGCGTCGACGAAACAGGGTTTTACTATGGCTACACCTTC. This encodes CSVDETGFYYGYTF.

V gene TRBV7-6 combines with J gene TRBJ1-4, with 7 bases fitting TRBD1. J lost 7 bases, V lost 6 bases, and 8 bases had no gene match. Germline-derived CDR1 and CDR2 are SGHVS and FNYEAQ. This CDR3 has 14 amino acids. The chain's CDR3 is CASSLGTDREKLFF. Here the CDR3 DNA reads TGTGCCAGCAGTCTCGGGACAGATCGTGAAAAACTGTTTTTT. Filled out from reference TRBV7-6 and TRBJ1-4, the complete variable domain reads GAGVSQSPRYKVTKRGQDVALRCDPISGHVSLYWYRQALGQGPEFLTYFNYEAQQDKSGLPNDRFSAERPEGSISTLTIQRTEQRDSAMYRCASSLGTDREKLFFGSGTQLSVL.